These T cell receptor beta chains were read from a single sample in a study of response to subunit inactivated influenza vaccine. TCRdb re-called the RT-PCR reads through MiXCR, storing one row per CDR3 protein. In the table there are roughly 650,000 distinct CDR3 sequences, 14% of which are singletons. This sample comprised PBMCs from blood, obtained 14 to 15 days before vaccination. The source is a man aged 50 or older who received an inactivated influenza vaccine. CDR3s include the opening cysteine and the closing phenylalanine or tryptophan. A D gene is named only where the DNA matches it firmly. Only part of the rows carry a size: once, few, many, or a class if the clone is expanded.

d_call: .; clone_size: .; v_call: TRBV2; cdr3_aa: CASRADSNQPQHF
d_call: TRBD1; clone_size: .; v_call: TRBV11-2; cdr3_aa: CASSWGQGNIQYF
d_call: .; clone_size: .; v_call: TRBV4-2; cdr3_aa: CASSQEQGNSNQPQHF
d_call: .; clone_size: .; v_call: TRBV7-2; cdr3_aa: CASSAQGPHYYEQYF
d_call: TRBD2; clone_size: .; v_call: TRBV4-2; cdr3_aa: CASSQELYGASGRTDTQYF
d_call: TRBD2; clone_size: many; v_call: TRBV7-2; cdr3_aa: CASSLGLAGDYEQYF
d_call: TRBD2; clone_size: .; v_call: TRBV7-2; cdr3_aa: CASSLTSGRAPDTQYF
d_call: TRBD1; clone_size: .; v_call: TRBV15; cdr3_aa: CATSSDRDRGMTNEKLFF
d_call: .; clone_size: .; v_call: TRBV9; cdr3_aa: CASSVGVASSYEQYF
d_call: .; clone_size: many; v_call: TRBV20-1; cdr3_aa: CSASRPRGFYNEQFF
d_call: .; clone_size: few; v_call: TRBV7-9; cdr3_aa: CASSLDYRHYEQYF
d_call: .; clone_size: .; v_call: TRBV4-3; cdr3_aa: CASSRTTGNTGELFF
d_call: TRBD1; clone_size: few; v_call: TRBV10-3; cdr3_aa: CALGRDRGLEQYF
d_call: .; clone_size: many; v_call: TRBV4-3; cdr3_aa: CASSQAKGSSYNEQFF
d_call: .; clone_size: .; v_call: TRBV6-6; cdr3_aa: CASSYSSSDTQYF
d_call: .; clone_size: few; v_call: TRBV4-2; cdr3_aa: CASRESGNQPQHF
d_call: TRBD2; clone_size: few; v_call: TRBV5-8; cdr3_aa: CASSPPGLADEQYF
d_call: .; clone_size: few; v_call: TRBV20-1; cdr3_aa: CSARGVTTYEQYF
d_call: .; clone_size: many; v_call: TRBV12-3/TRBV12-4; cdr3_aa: CASSLGLGGYTF
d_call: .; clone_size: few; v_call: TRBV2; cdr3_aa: CATEGYNEQFF
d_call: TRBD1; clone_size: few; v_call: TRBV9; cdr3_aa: CASSKQGSATNEKLFF
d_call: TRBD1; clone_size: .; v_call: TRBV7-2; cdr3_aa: CASSPSVVDRGRETQYF
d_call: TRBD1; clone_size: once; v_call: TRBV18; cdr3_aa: CASSPLQGKETQYF
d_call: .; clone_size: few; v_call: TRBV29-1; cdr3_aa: CSVVVRDTVGYGYTF
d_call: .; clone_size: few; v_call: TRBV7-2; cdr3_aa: CASSLLRDVIQYF
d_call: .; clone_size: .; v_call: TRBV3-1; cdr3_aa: CASTLDTGLDTQYF
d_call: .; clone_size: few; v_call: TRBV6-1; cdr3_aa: CASSQTAPGTDTQYF
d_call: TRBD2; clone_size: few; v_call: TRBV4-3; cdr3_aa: CASSQDPAGANYEQYF
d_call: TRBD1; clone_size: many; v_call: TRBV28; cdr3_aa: CASRADRYNQPQHF
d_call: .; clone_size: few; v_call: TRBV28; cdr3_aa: CASSSGRSGETQYF
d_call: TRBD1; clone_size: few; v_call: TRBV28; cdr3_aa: CASSERPGTGGGNEQFF
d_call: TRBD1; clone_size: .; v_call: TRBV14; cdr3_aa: CASSPGQLRTGELFF
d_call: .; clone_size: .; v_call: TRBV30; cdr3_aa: CAWSFDSPLHF
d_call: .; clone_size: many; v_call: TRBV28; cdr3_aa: CASSTDSNQPQHF
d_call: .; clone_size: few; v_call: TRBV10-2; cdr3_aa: CASSEFLLTDTQYF
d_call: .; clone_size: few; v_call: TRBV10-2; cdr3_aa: CASSERLTSGANVLTF
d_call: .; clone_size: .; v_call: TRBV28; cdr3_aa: CASSLSGVLGADTQYF
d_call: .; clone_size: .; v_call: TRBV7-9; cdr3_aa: CASSLFTRINEQFF
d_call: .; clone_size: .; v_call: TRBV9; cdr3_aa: CASSVDGSGGTDTQYF
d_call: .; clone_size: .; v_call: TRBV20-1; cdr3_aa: CSAAPQNTEAFF
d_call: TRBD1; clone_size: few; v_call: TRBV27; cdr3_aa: CASSSQGDNTEAFF
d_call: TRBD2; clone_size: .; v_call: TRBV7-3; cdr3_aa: CASSLYVAGVPDYNEQFF
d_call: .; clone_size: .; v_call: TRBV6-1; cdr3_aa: CASSEFSGVSYEQYF
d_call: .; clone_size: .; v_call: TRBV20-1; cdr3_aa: CSAQLGAGNEQYF
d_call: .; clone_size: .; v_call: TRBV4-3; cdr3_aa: CASSQDLIRGESTDTQYF
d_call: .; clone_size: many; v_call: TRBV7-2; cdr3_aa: CASSLGRGRDLRETQYF
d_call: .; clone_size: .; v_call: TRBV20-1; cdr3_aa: CSARDHGVGEKLFF
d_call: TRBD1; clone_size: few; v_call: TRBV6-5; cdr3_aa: CASSNTQGASGANVLTF
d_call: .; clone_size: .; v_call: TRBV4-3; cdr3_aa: CASSQVIGAYEQYF
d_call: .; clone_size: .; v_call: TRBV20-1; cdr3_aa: CSAFSISGANVLTF
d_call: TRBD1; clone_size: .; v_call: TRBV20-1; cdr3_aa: CRARGDRDYTDTQYF
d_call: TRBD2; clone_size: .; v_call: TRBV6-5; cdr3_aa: CASSYSTSGNTDTQYF
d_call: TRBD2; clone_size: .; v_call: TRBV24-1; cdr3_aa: CATSEPLADEQFF
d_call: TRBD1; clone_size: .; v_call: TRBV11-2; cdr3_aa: CASSTHRDREEAGANVLTF
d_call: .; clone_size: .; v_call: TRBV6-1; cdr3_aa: CASNGYEQYF
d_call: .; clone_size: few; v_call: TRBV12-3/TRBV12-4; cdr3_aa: CASSFGPWDRGPSGRSDEQFF
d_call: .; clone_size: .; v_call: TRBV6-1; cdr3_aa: CASRRGSSGEQFF
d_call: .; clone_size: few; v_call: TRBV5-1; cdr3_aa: CASSLDPGANVLTF